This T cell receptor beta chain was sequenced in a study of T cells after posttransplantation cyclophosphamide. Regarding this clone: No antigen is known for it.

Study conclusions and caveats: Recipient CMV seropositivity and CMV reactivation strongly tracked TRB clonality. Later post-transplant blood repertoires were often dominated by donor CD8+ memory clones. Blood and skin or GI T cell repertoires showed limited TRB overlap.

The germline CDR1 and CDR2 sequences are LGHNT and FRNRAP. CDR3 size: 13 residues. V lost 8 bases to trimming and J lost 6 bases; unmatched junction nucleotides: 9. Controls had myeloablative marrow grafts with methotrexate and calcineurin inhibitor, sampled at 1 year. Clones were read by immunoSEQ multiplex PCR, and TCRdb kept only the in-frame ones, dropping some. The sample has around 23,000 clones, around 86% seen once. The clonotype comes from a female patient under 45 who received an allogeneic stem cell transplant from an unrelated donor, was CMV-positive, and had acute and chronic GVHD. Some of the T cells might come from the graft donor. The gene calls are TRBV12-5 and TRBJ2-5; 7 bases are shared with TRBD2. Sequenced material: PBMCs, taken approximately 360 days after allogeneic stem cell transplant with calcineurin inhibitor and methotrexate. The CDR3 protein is CASSFDGGKTQYF. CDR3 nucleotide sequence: TGTGCTAGTTCTTTTGACGGGGGGAAGACCCAGTACTTC.